The rows below give T cell receptor beta chains drawn from one sample of a study of T cell responses to AZD1222 COVID-19 vaccine. The method was immunoSEQ multiplex PCR; TCRdb's version includes in-frame clones alone and lacks a portion of them. This table holds roughly 60,000 clones, 65% to 80% found once. This specimen was peripheral blood, taken 28 days after the second AZD1222 dose. These receptors all stem from an adult who received the AZD1222 COVID-19 vaccine. Both conserved end residues are trimmed from each CDR3. Fields, in order: V gene, CDR3 protein.

>TRBV19
ASSIFPRRGRNQPQH
>TRBV28
ASSLWDSLANTEAF
>TRBV5-5
ASSQDSATEAF
>TRBV27
ASSSGQGNTIY
>TRBV5-1
ASSLYGRGNEQY
>TRBV29-1
SVRQGDLAGYT
>TRBV28
ASSTNGGNQPQH
>TRBV3-1/TRBV3-2
ASSHNKGARRRNSYEQY
>TRBV3-1/TRBV3-2
ASSQDSTVQNEKLF
>TRBV14
ASSQIGTRGYT
>TRBV11-3
ASSRPGGAYEQY
>TRBV6-1
ASSDGGTDTQY
>TRBV5-1
ASSERPPGTLSGNTIY
>TRBV10-1
ASSDGLAPHNEQF
>TRBV9
ASSVEGQGRGYT
>TRBV19
ASSIEPPGTMNTEAF
>TRBV30
AWKGLETQY
>TRBV7-3
ASSLSPGTDGELF
>TRBV2
ASSVGGTGQPQH
>TRBV3-1/TRBV3-2
ASSRGLAGGYNEQF
>TRBV6-1
ASSESVAGGREQF
>TRBV7-2
ASSPRAARDPGELF
>TRBV4-3
ASSQGVGQTLGNTIY
>TRBV5-6
ASSLVGQNNEKLF
>TRBV4-1
ASSHKQGVFTDTQY
>TRBV19
ASSITGGGSNQPQH
>TRBV28
ASTSPGDQETQY
>TRBV19
ASSTRFDYEQY
>TRBV6-6
ASSPTGGVGGYT
>TRBV6-5
ASSYAGGGGANVLT
>TRBV5-1
ASSPGQGRTEAF
>TRBV9
ASSGTGDSPLH
>TRBV6-5
ASSRAFDEKLF
>TRBV28
ASSSLRQDLI
>TRBV19
ASSILDGELF
>TRBV19
ASSIGEDTEAF
>TRBV28
ASSSSRDNEKLF